A selection of T cell receptor beta chains follows, all from one sample in a study of CD8 T cells in Susac syndrome. TCRdb reprocessed the immunoSEQ multiplex PCR reads via MiXCR and lists one record per CDR3 protein. The sample holds roughly 120,000 distinct CDR3 sequences, approximately 93% seen once. Source material: CD8+ T cells from PBMCs. The source of these receptors is a human donor with multiple sclerosis. The CDR3 runs from the conserved cysteine through the conserved F or W. The order of the fields is D gene, V gene, J gene, clone size, CDR3 DNA, CDR3 protein. The D gene is left open where the match is weak. The size entry is marked missing in some rows and otherwise reads once, few, many or a size class.

d_call: .
v_call: TRBV19
j_call: TRBJ1-1
clone_size: .
cdr3_nt: TGTGCCAGTAGCTGGAACGGGGGCACTGAAGCTTTCTTT
cdr3_aa: CASSWNGGTEAFF

d_call: .
v_call: TRBV2
j_call: TRBJ2-5
clone_size: .
cdr3_nt: TGTGCCAGCAAGAGGGTGGCGGCCGTGGGACCACAAGAGACCCAGTACTTC
cdr3_aa: CASKRVAAVGPQETQYF

d_call: .
v_call: TRBV24-1
j_call: TRBJ2-2
clone_size: .
cdr3_nt: TGTGCCACCAGGGGATCTACGAACACCGGGGAGCTGTTTTTT
cdr3_aa: CATRGSTNTGELFF

d_call: TRBD2
v_call: TRBV6-2/TRBV6-3
j_call: TRBJ2-2
clone_size: .
cdr3_nt: TGTGCCAGCAACCTTAGCGGGAGTGGCACCGGGGAGCTGTTTTTT
cdr3_aa: CASNLSGSGTGELFF

d_call: .
v_call: TRBV20-1
j_call: TRBJ2-1
clone_size: .
cdr3_nt: TGCAGTGCTAGAGGTCAGAGCTCCTACAATGAGCAGTTCTTC
cdr3_aa: CSARGQSSYNEQFF

d_call: .
v_call: TRBV10-3
j_call: TRBJ2-3
clone_size: .
cdr3_nt: TGTGCCATCAAGGGGAGTTACACCGATACGCAGTATTTT
cdr3_aa: CAIKGSYTDTQYF

d_call: .
v_call: TRBV7-9
j_call: TRBJ2-1
clone_size: .
cdr3_nt: TGTGCCAGCAGCTTATTTGGGGCGCGGTACAATGAGCAGTTCTTC
cdr3_aa: CASSLFGARYNEQFF

d_call: .
v_call: TRBV27
j_call: TRBJ1-5
clone_size: once
cdr3_nt: TGTGCCAGCAGTTTACGAGGGGTCGTAAATCAGCCCCAGCATTTT
cdr3_aa: CASSLRGVVNQPQHF

d_call: TRBD1
v_call: TRBV4-1
j_call: TRBJ1-2
clone_size: .
cdr3_nt: TGCGCCAGCAGCCAAGCAGGGGGCAGCTATGGCTACACCTTC
cdr3_aa: CASSQAGGSYGYTF

d_call: .
v_call: TRBV24-1
j_call: TRBJ2-1
clone_size: .
cdr3_nt: TGTGCCACCAGTGATCCGATGGACAGATACAATGAGCAGTTCTTC
cdr3_aa: CATSDPMDRYNEQFF

d_call: TRBD1
v_call: TRBV5-4
j_call: TRBJ2-3
clone_size: .
cdr3_nt: TGTGCCAGCAGCTTGGTGGACAGGGAAACAGATACGCAGTATTTT
cdr3_aa: CASSLVDRETDTQYF

d_call: .
v_call: TRBV24-1
j_call: TRBJ2-3
clone_size: .
cdr3_nt: TGTGCCACCGAAGGACAGCCACTAGGAGATACGCAGTATTTT
cdr3_aa: CATEGQPLGDTQYF

d_call: .
v_call: TRBV12-3/TRBV12-4
j_call: TRBJ2-3
clone_size: .
cdr3_nt: TGTGCCAGCAGCCCCAGCGCGTACTTTTTGGATACGCAGTATTTT
cdr3_aa: CASSPSAYFLDTQYF

d_call: TRBD1
v_call: TRBV20-1
j_call: TRBJ1-1
clone_size: .
cdr3_nt: TGCAGTGCTAGAGTTCAGGGGGCCTCTGAAGCTTTCTTT
cdr3_aa: CSARVQGASEAFF

d_call: .
v_call: TRBV5-1
j_call: TRBJ2-1
clone_size: .
cdr3_nt: TGCGCCAGCAGCTTGTACACCCCCAATGAGCAGTTCTTC
cdr3_aa: CASSLYTPNEQFF

d_call: .
v_call: TRBV7-2
j_call: TRBJ1-2
clone_size: .
cdr3_nt: TGTGCCAGCAGCCCCGGACACCTCTATGGCTACACCTTC
cdr3_aa: CASSPGHLYGYTF

d_call: TRBD2
v_call: TRBV29-1
j_call: TRBJ2-1
clone_size: .
cdr3_nt: TGCAGCGTTGATAGCGGGAGGCCCGGTGAGCAGTTCTTC
cdr3_aa: CSVDSGRPGEQFF

d_call: .
v_call: TRBV2
j_call: TRBJ2-7
clone_size: .
cdr3_nt: TGTGCCAGCAGTGTTGTCATGTCCTACGAGCAGTACTTC
cdr3_aa: CASSVVMSYEQYF

d_call: TRBD2
v_call: TRBV6-1
j_call: TRBJ2-3
clone_size: .
cdr3_nt: TGTGCCAGCAGTGGAACTAGCGGGAGGGCCGGGAATACGCAGTATTTT
cdr3_aa: CASSGTSGRAGNTQYF

d_call: .
v_call: TRBV9
j_call: TRBJ1-3
clone_size: once
cdr3_nt: TGTGCCAGCAGCTCCGGACAGGGAAACACCATATATTTT
cdr3_aa: CASSSGQGNTIYF

d_call: .
v_call: TRBV30
j_call: TRBJ1-2
clone_size: .
cdr3_nt: TGTGCTCGCTATGACTGGGGCCGAAAGATCTATGGCTACACCTTC
cdr3_aa: CARYDWGRKIYGYTF

d_call: .
v_call: TRBV4-1
j_call: TRBJ2-3
clone_size: once
cdr3_nt: TGCGCCAGCAGCGAAAGCACAGATACGCAGTATTTT
cdr3_aa: CASSESTDTQYF

d_call: TRBD1
v_call: TRBV27
j_call: TRBJ2-3
clone_size: .
cdr3_nt: TGTGCCAGCAGTCCCGGGACAGGGTGGGATACGCAGTATTTT
cdr3_aa: CASSPGTGWDTQYF

d_call: TRBD2
v_call: TRBV24-1
j_call: TRBJ2-1
clone_size: .
cdr3_nt: TGTGCCACCGAGCCGGGCCCTAGCGGGAGCCTCCTCTATTTTAGCTCCTACAATGAGCAGTTCTTC
cdr3_aa: CATEPGPSGSLLYFSSYNEQFF

d_call: .
v_call: TRBV27
j_call: TRBJ2-7
clone_size: once
cdr3_nt: TGTGCCAGCAGTTTATCAGAGGTTGAAGAGCAGTACTTC
cdr3_aa: CASSLSEVEEQYF

d_call: TRBD2
v_call: TRBV9
j_call: TRBJ2-2
clone_size: .
cdr3_nt: TGTGCCAGCAGCGGACCCGGGACTAGTCCCACCGGGGAGCTGTTTTTT
cdr3_aa: CASSGPGTSPTGELFF

d_call: TRBD2
v_call: TRBV7-2
j_call: TRBJ2-1
clone_size: once
cdr3_nt: TGTGCCAGCATGACCTCGGGCGTGGGAGGGCCGGGTGAGCAGTTCTTC
cdr3_aa: CASMTSGVGGPGEQFF

d_call: .
v_call: TRBV29-1
j_call: TRBJ2-2
clone_size: .
cdr3_nt: TGCAGCGTTGATCGGCGGACCGGGGAGCTGTTTTTT
cdr3_aa: CSVDRRTGELFF

d_call: TRBD1
v_call: TRBV13
j_call: TRBJ1-3
clone_size: once
cdr3_nt: TGTGCCAGCAGCTTGGGACAGGGGCCTCGAGGGGGAAACACCATATATTTT
cdr3_aa: CASSLGQGPRGGNTIYF